The 7 T cell receptor beta chains in this list originate from one sample, sequenced in a study of T cell repertoires in cytomegalovirus infection. One entry per CDR3 protein results from TCRdb running MiXCR on the reads. This sample has a few hundred thousand distinct CDR3 sequences, with 26% found just once. The sequencing sample was made of PBMCs. The receptor source for this set is a human donor in good health (CMV status not recorded). Some clones in this sample may be carry-over from other donors' samples.

This clonotype was detected only a few times. J is TRBJ2-7 and V is TRBV7-2; tentatively, D is TRBD2 (7 bases). CDR3 size: 16 residues. CDR1 and CDR2 from the germline V gene are SGHTA and FQGNSA. V gave up 1 base and J gave up 2 bases, with 15 bases separating them. The CDR3 sequence is CASSLDSGRGPYEQYF. As DNA, the CDR3 is TGTGCCAGCAGCTTAGATTCTGGGCGGGGGCCCTACGAGCAGTACTTC. Based on the CDR3 plus reference TRBV7-2 and TRBJ2-7, the full variable domain is GAGVSQSPSNKVTEKGKDVELRCDPISGHTALYWYRQSLGQGLEFLIYFQGNSAPDKSGLPSDRFSAERTGGSVSTLTIQRTQQEDSAVYLCASSLDSGRGPYEQYFGPGTRLTVT.

This chain links TRBV6-2 or TRBV6-3 with TRBJ2-7; no clear D. CDR1 is MNHEY and CDR2 is SVGEGT in the germline V gene. CDR3 length: 13 amino acids. Trimming shortened V by 4 bases and J by 3 bases, and 10 bases separated the two germline ends. The CDR3 nucleotides read TGTGCCAGCAGTTGGCTCCGGAACTACGAGCAGTACGTC. The encoded protein is CASSWLRNYEQYV.

The chain links TRBV5-1 to TRBJ1-1; TRBD1 might be the D (6 bases). The V end was cut by 4 bases, the J end by 0 bases, with 13 bases between. Germline V gene data show CDR1 as SGHRS and CDR2 as YFSETQ. CDR3 length: 15 amino acids. The DNA for the CDR3 is TGCGCCAGCAGCGCCATAGGACAGCTGAACACTGAAGCTTTCTTT. This gives the protein CASSAIGQLNTEAFF. The variable domain in full, completed from reference TRBV5-1 and TRBJ1-1, reads KAGVTQTPRYLIKTRGQQVTLSCSPISGHRSVSWYQQTPGQGLQFLFEYFSETQRNKGNFPGRFSGRQFSNSRSEMNVSTLELGDSALYLCASSAIGQLNTEAFFGQGTRLTVV.

In this sample, this clonotype turned up many times. The chain has TRBV6-1 and TRBJ1-2; a weak D match, TRBD1 (5 bases). CDR1 is MNHNS, CDR2 SASEGT, per germline. Trimming took 5 bases from V and 4 from J, leaving 23 bases between them. This CDR3 is built from 17 residues. The CDR3 DNA sequence: TGTGCCAGCAGTCTCTCGAAGCCAGACAGCGGAATCTATGGCTACACCTTC. This gives the protein CASSLSKPDSGIYGYTF.

The V and J genes are TRBV12-3 or TRBV12-4 and TRBJ2-5; TRBD1 agrees at 8 bases. Trimming at V came to 3 bases and at J to 3 bases, leaving 3 bases not matched to a gene. The CDR3 length is 14 residues. CDR3 region: CASSLGTGEETQYF. CDR3 sequence (DNA): TGTGCCAGCAGTTTGGGGACAGGAGAAGAGACCCAGTACTTC.

This clonotype was seen more than once but under ten times. J is TRBJ2-1 and V is TRBV7-9; weak D call: TRBD2 (5 bases). CDR1 is SEHNR, CDR2 FQNEAQ, per germline (reference sequence). Between the trimmed V and J ends, which lost 1 base and 0 bases, there was a span of 16 bases. This CDR3 spans 18 amino acids. CDR3 loop: CASSLVKFGESSYNEQFF. For the CDR3, the DNA is TGTGCCAGCAGCTTAGTGAAGTTCGGGGAGAGCTCCTACAATGAGCAGTTCTTC.

This clonotype was observed a handful of times. This rearrangement joins TRBV4-1 to TRBJ1-1; weak D call: TRBD1 (5 bases). V was shortened by 8 bases and J by 1 base, with 14 bases between the two germline ends. CDR3 length: 14 amino acids. CDR1 MGHRA and CDR2 YSYEKL come from the germline V gene. CDR3: CASADWGGNTEAFF. CDR3 in DNA: TGCGCCAGCGCCGACTGGGGGGGGAACACTGAAGCTTTCTTT.